The 30 T cell receptor beta chains below were found in one sample sequenced in a study of CD8+CD57+ T cells in acquired aplastic anemia (dated by TCRdb to the late 2010s). Flow cytometry had shown CD8+CD57+ cell expansion in the patients selected for sequencing. These reads were obtained on an Illumina HiSeq 2000. Genomic DNA served as template for TCR beta VDJ combination and CDR3 sequence profiling. TCRdb trimmed the raw reads at Q25, called clones with MiXCR and kept productive beta chains. Rows with a matching CDR3 protein are joined into one entry that keeps the most common DNA and genes. This sample gives about 150,000 distinct CDR3 sequences in total; roughly half of them show up just once. 9.5% to 15% of the sample is taken by the ten largest. The sequencing sample was made of sorted CD4+, CD8+, or CD8+CD57+ T cells (not recorded which) from PBMCs. Source of these receptors: a human donor with aplastic anemia.

This clonotype has only a few counts. The chain carries TRBV20-1 and TRBJ2-3; 7 bases align to TRBD1. Germline V gives CDR1 DFQATT, CDR2 SNEGSKA (reference sequence). V trimming: 5 bases; J trimming: 3 bases; junction bases outside the gene matches: 8. The CDR3 has 14 amino acids. Here the CDR3 reads CSAAVPGQTDTQYF. The CDR3 coding sequence is TGCAGTGCTGCCGTACCGGGACAGACAGATACGCAGTATTTT.

The chain combines TRBV24-1 with TRBJ2-5; TRBD2 matches at 7 bases. Per the germline V gene, CDR1 is KGHDR and CDR2 is SFDVKD. The ends lost 4 bases at V and 0 bases at J; junction bases unmatched: 7. This CDR3 is built from 16 residues. CDR3 loop: CATSDRSGTHQETQYF. The CDR3, as DNA: TGTGCCACCAGTGACCGGAGCGGGACCCACCAAGAGACCCAGTACTTC.

This clonotype was recorded at least ten times. This chain connects TRBV9 to TRBJ1-3; D is undetermined. CDR1 and CDR2 from the germline V gene are SGDLS and YYNGEE. Between the trimmed V and J ends, which lost 4 bases and 4 bases, there was a span of 3 bases. The CDR3 covers 11 residues. The CDR3 loop reads CASSRGNTIYF. CDR3 nucleotide sequence: TGTGCCAGCAGCCGAGGAAACACCATATATTTT.

At least ten counts were recorded for this clonotype. This chain links TRBV7-9 with TRBJ1-5; possible D gene TRBD1, 5 bases. The CDR3 covers 14 residues. In germline, CDR1 is SEHNR, CDR2 FQNEAQ (reference sequence). V was clipped by 3 bases and J by 1 base, with 7 bases between them. This CDR3 reads CASSLGPSNQPQHF. The CDR3 nucleotides are TGTGCCAGCAGCTTGGGACCAAGCAATCAGCCCCAGCATTTT.

This clonotype appeared many times. The chain recombines TRBV7-9 with TRBJ1-2; 8 nucleotides line up with TRBD1. CDR1 SEHNR and CDR2 FQNEAQ come from the germline V gene (reference sequence). V was pared by 4 bases and J by 5 bases, with 12 bases of the junction left unmatched. The CDR3 is made up of 16 amino acids. The CDR3 DNA sequence: TGTGCCAGCAGCTCTACGACAGGGGCCCAGTGGTATGGCTACACCTTC. Translation gives CASSSTTGAQWYGYTF. The entire variable domain, with the rest obtained from reference TRBV7-9 and TRBJ1-2, is as follows: DTGVSQNPRHKITKRGQNVTFRCDPISEHNRLYWYRQTLGQGPEFLTYFQNEAQLEKSRLLSDRFSAERPKGSFSTLEIQRTEQGDSAMYLCASSSTTGAQWYGYTFGSGTRLTVV.

This clonotype was seen ten or more times. The chain uses TRBV7-8 and TRBJ2-7; 7 bases align to TRBD2. CDR1 and CDR2 (germline): SGHVS, FQNEAQ. This CDR3 has 13 residues. The junction had 8 bases not matched to a gene; V was cut back by 5 bases and J by 7 bases. The CDR3: CASSLGGMWEQYF. Here the CDR3 DNA reads TGTGCCAGCAGCCTCGGGGGGATGTGGGAGCAGTACTTC.

This clonotype was counted many times. V and J are TRBV20-1 and TRBJ2-5; tentative D call: TRBD1 (5 bases). Germline V CDR1 and CDR2: DFQATT, SNEGSKA (reference sequence). Trimming took 3 bases from V and 3 from J, leaving 23 bases between them. This CDR3 has 17 amino acids. Here the CDR3 reads CSASGAGSPRQEETQYF. CDR3 coding DNA: TGCAGTGCTAGTGGGGCAGGGTCGCCGCGGCAGGAAGAGACCCAGTACTTC.

The V and J genes are TRBV7-9 and TRBJ1-2; 7 bases align to TRBD1. The CDR3 loop spans 13 amino acids. V lost 6 bases, J lost 3 bases, and 4 bases stayed unmatched. Per germline, CDR1 SEHNR and CDR2 FQNEAQ (reference sequence). The CDR3 DNA follows: TGTGCCAGCAGTAAAGACAGGGACTATGGCTACACCTTC. Its protein product is CASSKDRDYGYTF.

In regard to this clonotype: Germline is not matched at one junction end, which may reflect a read error. The CDR3 protein is CASSPDISVGEQYF. For the CDR3, the DNA is TGCGCCAGCAGCCCGGACATCAGCGTCGGCGAGCAGTACTTC. The chain employs TRBV5-8 and TRBJ2-7; TRBD1 might be the D (5 bases). Looked up from germline, CDR1 is SGHTS and CDR2 is YDEGEE. This CDR3 is 14 amino acids long.

Note on this clonotype: Likely a read error: the CDR3 ends without its conserved phenylalanine or tryptophan. This rearrangement joins TRBV7-6 to TRBJ1-6, with unresolved D. The CDR3 length is 15 residues. The V gene lost 0 bases and the J gene lost 7 bases, with 10 bases spanning the gap. Germline V CDR1 and CDR2: SGHVS, FNYEAQ. The CDR3, as DNA: TGTGCCAGCAGCTTAGCGGCCGCACAGAATTCACCCCTCCACCTT. It is translated as CASSLAAAQNSPLHL.

This clonotype was found a few times. The V and J genes are TRBV2 and TRBJ1-6; no firm D call. Trimming shortened V by 3 bases and J by 10 bases, and 10 bases separated the two germline ends. Germline loops: CDR1 SNHLY, CDR2 FYNNEI. This CDR3 is built from 13 residues. CDR3 sequence (DNA): TGTGCCAGCAGTGAGTGGAGAGGATCACCCCTCCACTTT. It codes for CASSEWRGSPLHF.

The gene calls are TRBV9 and TRBJ2-5; 9 positions agree with TRBD2. Germline V lookup: CDR1 SGDLS, CDR2 YYNGEE. The trim removed 7 bases at V and 4 bases at J, leaving 11 bases unmatched. The length of the CDR3 is 15 residues. CDR3 amino acids: CASGGGASRTETQYF. The CDR3 region has the DNA TGTGCCAGCGGCGGGGGGGCTAGCCGGACAGAGACCCAGTACTTC.

This clonotype was observed many times. The chain uses TRBV9 and TRBJ2-1; 9 bases match TRBD2. Trimming at V came to 4 bases and at J to 12 bases, leaving 14 bases not matched to a gene. The germline CDR1 and CDR2 sequences are SGDLS and YYNGEE. The CDR3 is 15 residues long. In DNA, the CDR3 is TGTGCCAGCAGCCCCCTCAAGCGGGGGGACCTTGGGCAGTTCTTC. The encoded protein is CASSPLKRGDLGQFF.

J is TRBJ2-1 and V is TRBV15; D is undetermined. Trimming removed 0 bases at V and 6 bases at J, with 3 bases between. CDR1 and CDR2 (germline): LNHNV, YYDKDF (reference sequence). This CDR3 is 12 amino acids long. The CDR3 sequence is CATSRDSNEQFF. The CDR3 DNA follows: TGTGCCACCAGCAGAGATAGCAATGAGCAGTTCTTC.

The chain uses TRBV11-1 and TRBJ1-4; TRBD1 aligns across 9 bases. With 5 bases clipped from V and 0 bases from J, the junction kept 10 bases outside the gene matches. Germline CDR1 reads SGHAT; CDR2 reads FQDESV (reference sequence). The CDR3 length is 18 residues. The CDR3 DNA reads as TGTGCCAGCAGCAAAAAACGGGACAGGGTGGCAACTAATGAAAAACTGTTTTTT. Encoded protein: CASSKKRDRVATNEKLFF.

This clonotype was observed a handful of times. V and J are TRBV10-2 and TRBJ2-7; 8 bases fit TRBD1. After removal of 0 bases from V and 4 bases from J, the junction contained 5 bases not matched to a gene. Germline CDR1 reads WSHSY; CDR2 reads SAAADI. There are 15 residues in the CDR3. The CDR3 reads CASSESAGGTYEQYF. CDR3 in DNA: TGCGCCAGCAGTGAGTCCGCAGGGGGCACATACGAGCAGTACTTC.

Remarks on this clonotype: Possible read error: a much larger clone is one base away. The chain is built from TRBV20-1 and TRBJ1-1; D is uncertain. This CDR3 contains 14 residues. Germline CDR1 is DFQATT and CDR2 is SNEGSKA (reference sequence). With 0 bases removed from V and 0 bases from J, the gap between germline ends came to 8 bases. CDR3 sequence: CSARDPLVNTEAFF. CDR3 nucleotides: TGCAGTGCTAGAGACCCCTTAGTGAACACTGAAGCTTTCTTT.

The rearrangement joins TRBV7-2 to TRBJ1-1; TRBD1 matches 8 bases. Trimming took 5 bases from V and 7 from J; bases not matched to a gene: 6. The CDR3 spans 13 residues. Germline loops: CDR1 SGHTA, CDR2 FQGNSA. The CDR3 protein is CASSTRQGNEAFF. For the CDR3, the DNA is TGTGCCAGCAGCACTCGACAGGGGAATGAAGCTTTCTTT.

Many counts were recorded for this clonotype. CDR3 bases: TGTGCCAGCAGCCAAGATCCCCCTTGGGGAGGGGAAAAACTGTTTTTT. Translating gives CASSQDPPWGGEKLFF. The chain recombines TRBV4-2 with TRBJ1-4; D is unclear. Germline CDR1 and CDR2: LGHNA and YNFKEQ. Between the trimmed V and J ends, which lost 0 bases and 8 bases, there was a span of 16 bases. The CDR3 has 16 amino acids.

Of note for this clonotype: A much larger clone lies a single base off, so this may be a read error. The CDR3 is CACSLGTGGYEQYF. The DNA for the CDR3 is TGTGCCTGCAGTTTAGGGACAGGGGGCTACGAGCAGTACTTC. The chain uses TRBV27 and TRBJ2-7; 11 bases agree with TRBD1. This CDR3 spans 14 amino acids. CDR1 is MNHEY and CDR2 is SMNVEV in the germline V gene (reference sequence).

The chain uses TRBV9 and TRBJ2-6; no clear D. CDR3 length: 10 residues. The germline V gene has CDR1 SGDLS and CDR2 YYNGEE. V was trimmed by 3 bases and J by 8 bases, leaving 0 bases between them. For the CDR3, the DNA is TGTGCCAGCAGCGCCAACGTCCTGACTTTC. As protein: CASSANVLTF.

This clonotype was observed many times. This rearrangement joins TRBV7-3 to TRBJ2-5, with 8 bases lining up with TRBD2. Trimming took 6 bases from V and 5 from J; bases not matched to a gene: 8. This CDR3 is built from 14 residues. The germline gives CDR1 SGHTA, CDR2 FQGTGA. CDR3 in DNA: TGTGCCAGCAGTCCGGGAGGGGGGTTGGAGACCCAGTACTTC. Translation: CASSPGGGLETQYF.

The V gene is TRBV4-1, the J gene TRBJ2-7; 8 bases are a match to TRBD2. Germline V gene data show CDR1 as MGHRA and CDR2 as YSYEKL. The V segment lost 4 bases and the J segment 0 bases; nucleotides outside the gene matches: 14. The CDR3 totals 18 residues. Written as DNA, the CDR3 is TGCGCCAGCAGCCCAATGATTGGGTCCGGGGGGGCCTCCTACGAGCAGTACTTC. It translates to CASSPMIGSGGASYEQYF.

This clonotype has at least ten counts. This sequence joins TRBV29-1 and TRBJ1-1; D is uncertain. The V end lost 2 bases, the J end lost 1 base, and 2 bases lay between the germline ends. The CDR3 has 11 residues. The germline V gene has CDR1 SQVTM and CDR2 ANQGSEA. The CDR3 nucleotides read TGCAGCGTTGAACAGAACACTGAAGCTTTCTTT. This sequence encodes CSVEQNTEAFF.

This clonotype was recorded at least ten times. J is TRBJ1-2 and V is TRBV9; 7 positions match TRBD1. Per germline, CDR1 SGDLS and CDR2 YYNGEE. The V and J ends lost 4 bases and 1 base, in that order; junction bases with no gene match: 4. The CDR3 length is 14 residues. This CDR3 is CASSPGGVNYGYTF. CDR3 sequence (DNA): TGTGCCAGCAGCCCAGGGGGGGTTAACTATGGCTACACCTTC. The whole variable domain, remainder taken from reference TRBV9 and TRBJ1-2, is DSGVTQTPKHLITATGQRVTLRCSPRSGDLSVYWYQQSLDQGLQFLIQYYNGEERAKGNILERFSAQQFPDLHSELNLSSLELGDSALYFCASSPGGVNYGYTFGSGTRLTVV.

This clonotype was detected ten times or more. The rearrangement links TRBV20-1 to TRBJ1-2, with D tentatively TRBD1 (5 bases). Germline CDR1 is DFQATT and CDR2 is SNEGSKA (reference sequence). Trimming took 3 bases from V and 5 from J, leaving 16 bases between them. This CDR3 region has 14 residues. The CDR3 DNA follows: TGCAGTGCTAGGGGAGTCCCGGAGGGGTATGGCTACACCTTC. It encodes CSARGVPEGYGYTF.

The DNA of the CDR3 is TGTGCCAGCAGCGTAGGCACTAGCGGATCATACAATGAGCAGTTCTTC. Translation: CASSVGTSGSYNEQFF. The chain couples TRBV9 to TRBJ2-1; 8 bases align to TRBD2. The CDR3 runs to 16 residues. CDR1 is SGDLS, CDR2 YYNGEE, per germline. Unmatched junction bases numbered 6, after V lost 0 bases and J lost 4 bases.

About this clonotype: Since the CDR3 does not end with the conserved phenylalanine or tryptophan, this likely comes from a read error. The limits of the CDR3 on the DNA are not certain, so only TCRdb's listed CDR3 is given. This chain uses TRBV7-8 with TRBJ2-7; the D segment call TRBD2 is taken from the table without a DNA check. Per the germline V gene, CDR1 is SGHVS and CDR2 is FQNEAQ. The CDR3 is 9 residues long, ends included. The CDR3 loop reads CASSWRLAG.

This clonotype was found many times. This chain joins TRBV7-9 and TRBJ2-7; TRBD1 matches at 9 bases. The junction had 7 bases not matched to a gene; V was cut back by 5 bases and J by 2 bases. Germline V lookup: CDR1 SEHNR, CDR2 FQNEAQ (reference sequence). This CDR3 region has 15 residues. CDR3 sequence (DNA): TGTGCCAGCAGCCGAGGGACAGGGAACCCCTACGAGCAGTACTTC. The encoded protein is CASSRGTGNPYEQYF.

The chain links TRBV2 to TRBJ1-6; TRBD1 matches 7 bases. Germline V lookup: CDR1 SNHLY, CDR2 FYNNEI. The CDR3 runs to 14 residues. Germline trimming cut 6 bases from V and 10 bases from J; bases unmatched to any gene: 9. The CDR3 is CASREHRGTSPLHF. CDR3 bases: TGTGCCAGCAGAGAACACAGGGGTACCTCACCCCTCCACTTT.